One and the same sample provided the 8 T cell receptor beta chains below, sequenced in a study of T cell responses to AZD1222 COVID-19 vaccine. Sequencing used immunoSEQ multiplex PCR; TCRdb keeps in-frame clones, though not all of them. The table shows over 100,000 clones, with approximately 90% occurring only once. Sequencing was performed on peripheral blood, taken on day 0 of AZD1222 vaccination. Receptors were obtained from an adult in good health.

The V and J genes are TRBV5-1 and TRBJ2-1, with 10 bases matching TRBD2. With V trimmed by 0 bases and J by 4 bases, 4 bases remained unmatched. The CDR3 extends over 16 amino acids. CDR1 is SGHRS and CDR2 is YFSETQ in the germline V gene. In nucleotides, the CDR3 is TGCGCCAGCAGCTTGGCCAGCGGGAGGGGGTACAATGAGCAGTTCTTC. Its translation: CASSLASGRGYNEQFF.

The gene calls are TRBV6-5 and TRBJ2-1; 8 bases fit TRBD1. The CDR3 sequence is 15 residues long. Losses at the gene ends were 6 bases for V and 1 base for J; bases not matched to a gene: 5. The germline gives CDR1 MNHEY, CDR2 SVGAGI. The CDR3 here is CASRVDRASYNEQFF. DNA for the CDR3: TGTGCCAGCAGGGTGGACAGGGCATCCTACAATGAGCAGTTCTTC.

J is TRBJ2-7 and V is TRBV3-1 (or the pseudogene TRBV3-2); unclear D gene. Germline V lookup: CDR1 LGHDT, CDR2 YNNKEL (reference sequence). The V gene lost 2 bases and the J gene lost 8 bases, with 13 bases spanning the gap. The CDR3 spans 13 residues. The CDR3 loop is CASSQNSRAKQYV. CDR3 nucleotides: TGTGCCAGCAGCCAAAATAGCCGGGCGAAGCAGTACGTC.

The rearrangement joins TRBV19 to TRBJ2-3; 7 bases are a match to TRBD2. Germline-derived CDR1 and CDR2 are LNHDA and SQIVND (reference sequence). This CDR3 comprises 16 residues. The trim removed 1 base at V and 1 base at J, leaving 5 bases unmatched. CDR3 protein: CASSIVGGRGTDTQYF. The CDR3 DNA reads TGTGCCAGTAGTATAGTAGGCGGGAGAGGCACAGATACGCAGTATTTT. The whole variable domain, remainder taken from reference TRBV19 and TRBJ2-3, is DGGITQSPKYLFRKEGQNVTLSCEQNLNHDAMYWYRQDPGQGLRLIYYSQIVNDFQKGDIAEGYSVSREKKESFPLTVTSAQKNPTAFYLCASSIVGGRGTDTQYFGPGTRLTVL.

V usage is TRBV27 and J usage is TRBJ1-2; 8 positions agree with TRBD1. Germline V gene data show CDR1 as MNHEY and CDR2 as SMNVEV (reference sequence). The CDR3 runs to 16 residues. After removal of 3 bases from V and 4 bases from J, the junction contained 10 bases not matched to a gene. The CDR3 nucleotides read TGTGCCAGCAGTTTGCGGACAGGGAGGGAGGGCTATGGCTACACCTTC. Amino acid sequence: CASSLRTGREGYGYTF.

CDR3 residues: CATSRDKGYV. CDR3 sequence (DNA): TGTGCCACCAGCAGAGATAAGGGTTATGTC. The V gene is TRBV15, the J gene TRBJ2-7, with unresolved D. In germline, CDR1 is LNHNV, CDR2 YYDKDF (reference sequence). CDR3 size: 10 residues.

A single count supports this clone. The J gene is TRBJ1-6, the V gene TRBV7-8; TRBD1 might be the D (6 bases). Germline CDR1 reads SGHVS; CDR2 reads FQNEAQ. Trimming cost V 6 bases and J 10 bases, with 19 bases left between them. The CDR3 sequence is 15 residues long. CDR3 sequence (DNA): TGTGCCAGCAGACCTACCGAGGGGGGAACGTCACCCCTCCACTTT. Encoded protein: CASRPTEGGTSPLHF.

J is TRBJ1-5 and V is TRBV11-2; TRBD1 is a possible D gene (5 bases). Trimming took off 1 base at V and 4 bases at J, with 8 bases between the two ends. CDR3 length: 14 residues. Looked up from germline, CDR1 is SGHAT and CDR2 is FQNNGV. CDR3 in DNA: TGTGCCAGCAGCTTAGCCGGGGGTAATCAGCCCCAGCATTTT. This translates into CASSLAGGNQPQHF.